This T cell receptor beta chain was sequenced during a study of early T cells in non-severe SARS-CoV-2 infection (dated by TCRdb to 2020 to 2023). About the study as a whole: Bulk RNA from unsorted whole blood was used for TCR sequencing, so alpha and beta chains could not be paired.

Library prep was done by 5' RACE. The reads were generated on a NextSeq 500. In the TCR library protocol, unique molecular identifiers were attached to individual cDNA molecules to correct for PCR bias and sequencing error. Sequencing covered both TCR alpha and beta chains, and within each sample the abundances of alpha and beta sequences were tightly co-correlated. The paper's data handling went like this. V gene, J gene and CDR3 annotation of TCR sequences was performed with Decombinator V4. TCRs were defined as expanded if a significant change between any two time points was detected under a Poisson model with p below 0.0001. Abundances of TCRs were expressed as counts per million after normalisation to the total number of TCRs sequenced in each sample. MAIT TCRs were defined by TRAV1-2 paired with TRAJ12, TRAJ20 or TRAJ33, and iNKT TCRs by TRAV10 paired with TRAJ18. A search of VDJdb, accessed on 1 November 2021, was run for TCRs annotated to CMV, EBV and SARS-CoV-2, with TCRs annotated for multiple antigens excluded. TCRdb's own reprocessing of the public reads used fastp at Q25 and MiXCR and kept productive beta chains. A single entry per CDR3 protein holds the most common genes and DNA from its merged rows. The V and J calls follow TCRdb's processing rather than the paper's. The sample table records under 100,000 distinct CDR3 sequences; approximately 11% of these occur just once. The ten largest clones add up to around 5% of the sample.

The study was a case-control design nested within a healthcare worker cohort in London, UK, with weekly nasopharyngeal swab PCR tests and blood sampling. Between 23 and 31 March 2020, the week of the UK lockdown, healthcare workers were enrolled and then followed up weekly for as long as 16 weeks. General conclusions and limits of the study: VDJdb matching was skewed toward anti-spike CD8 responses and likely underestimated virus-specific expansions, missing private and CD4 specificities.

The sample holds a few counts of this clonotype. Its antigen has not been determined. No much larger clone exists at a distance of one base, and base qualities are not known. There are 15 amino acids in the CDR3, from cysteine to phenylalanine inclusive. Only CDR3 DNA remains: 45 bases, in frame from the first base. CDR1 is given as LGHDT and CDR2 as YNNKEL, both from the germline V gene (reference sequence). V and J lose 3 bases and 6 bases, and a span of 15 bases separates them. This receptor was identified in an adult who was a healthcare worker with PCR-confirmed SARS-CoV-2 infection or an uninfected control (not recorded which). Input material: whole blood. In this chain, TRBV3-1 is recombined with TRBJ1-5; perhaps TRBD1 is the D gene, with 5 bases matching. The CDR3 corresponds to CASSHGTQSGQPQHF. The nucleotide sequence reads as follows: TGTGCCAGCAGCCACGGGACCCAATCAGGTCAGCCCCAGCATTTT.